The 16 T cell receptor beta chains presented below share a single source sample, sequenced in a study of blood T cell repertoires in COVID-19. Sequenced by immunoSEQ multiplex PCR; TCRdb stores in-frame clones only, minus some. The data contain 300,000 to 350,000 clones, approximately 86% of them singletons. The sequencing sample was made of peripheral blood. These receptor sequences come from a young man with active or convalescent COVID-19.

The V call is TRBV25-1, the J call TRBJ2-1; 7 bases align to TRBD2. Germline assignment: CDR1 MGHDK and CDR2 SYGVNS. V dropped 2 bases and J dropped 0; count of bases not matched to a gene: 4. The CDR3 is made up of 16 amino acids. This CDR3 reads CASSEPRGSSYNEQFF. The CDR3 region has the DNA TGTGCCAGCAGTGAACCTCGCGGGAGCTCCTACAATGAGCAGTTCTTC. The full variable domain, in which reference TRBV25-1 and TRBJ2-1 provide the parts outside the CDR3, is EADIYQTPRYLVIGTGKKITLECSQTMGHDKMYWYQQDPGMELHLIHYSYGVNSTEKGDLSSESTVSRIRTEHFPLTLESARPSHTSQYLCASSEPRGSSYNEQFFGPGTRLTVL.

This chain uses TRBV5-8 with TRBJ1-4, with 8 bases matching TRBD1. Germline CDR1 is SGHTS and CDR2 is YDEGEE. The CDR3 runs 16 residues. The J segment lost 6 bases and the V segment lost 0 bases, leaving 7 bases of the junction unmatched. CDR3 DNA sequence: TGTGCCAGCAGCTTGGGTTTTTGGACAGGGCATGAAAAACTGTTTTTT. Protein: CASSLGFWTGHEKLFF.

This clone has just one count. V is TRBV18 and J is TRBJ2-3; D unresolved. The CDR3 is 14 residues long. V was cut by 3 bases and J by 3 bases, with 10 bases left in between. Per the germline V gene, CDR1 is KGHSH and CDR2 is LQKENI. Here the CDR3 DNA reads TGTGCCAGCTCACCCCCCCACGGGACAGATACGCAGTATTTT. It codes for CASSPPHGTDTQYF. The variable domain in full, with the rest retrieved from reference TRBV18 and TRBJ2-3, is NAGVMQNPRHLVRRRGQEARLRCSPMKGHSHVYWYRQLPEEGLKFMVYLQKENIIDESGMPKERFSAEFPKEGPSILRIQQVVRGDSAAYFCASSPPHGTDTQYFGPGTRLTVL.

The chain is built from TRBV19 and TRBJ1-1; no clear D. The V gene lost 7 bases and the J gene lost 1 base, with 16 bases spanning the gap. The CDR3 length is 15 residues. CDR1 and CDR2 (germline): LNHDA, SQIVND (reference sequence). CDR3 protein: CASNDLGVGNTEAFF. The CDR3 coding sequence is TGTGCCAGTAACGATTTGGGAGTGGGGAACACTGAAGCTTTCTTT.

V gene TRBV28 combines with J gene TRBJ2-1; 8 bases agree with TRBD2. V lost 3 bases to trimming and J lost 3 bases; unmatched junction nucleotides: 10. The CDR3 consists of 17 residues. Germline CDR1 is MDHEN and CDR2 is SYDVKM. CDR3 amino acids: CASSFGSAGGYYNEQFF. CDR3 nucleotides: TGTGCCAGCAGTTTTGGATCGGCGGGAGGTTACTACAATGAGCAGTTCTTC.

The rearrangement links TRBV7-3 to TRBJ2-3, with 9 bases matching TRBD1. The V gene's germline CDR1 is SGHTA and CDR2 FQGTGA. With V trimmed by 3 bases and J by 11 bases, 3 bases remained unmatched. This CDR3 has 12 amino acids. CDR3 DNA sequence: TGTGCCAGCAGCTTCCCGGGACAGGGGCAGTATTTT. It translates to CASSFPGQGQYF.

The chain joins TRBV5-1 to TRBJ1-1, with D perhaps matching TRBD1 (5 bases). Per the germline V gene, CDR1 is SGHRS and CDR2 is YFSETQ. Trimming took 1 base from V and 4 from J, leaving 11 bases between them. The CDR3 is made up of 14 amino acids. The CDR3 region has the DNA TGCGCCAGCAGCTTGAGCAGGGTACCCACTGAAGCTTTCTTT. Translating it yields CASSLSRVPTEAFF.

The CDR3 here is CASSLGPVTGAHEQYF. The DNA for the CDR3 is TGCGCCAGCAGCTTGGGGCCAGTGACAGGGGCCCACGAGCAGTACTTC. The chain combines TRBV5-1 with TRBJ2-7, with 8 bases lining up with TRBD1. J gave up 5 bases and V 0 bases, and 10 bases lay outside the gene matches. This CDR3 has 16 amino acids. CDR1 SGHRS and CDR2 YFSETQ come from the germline V gene.

The V call is TRBV2, the J call TRBJ1-1, with D maybe TRBD1 (5 bases). V gave up 2 bases and J gave up 0 bases, with 10 bases separating them. This CDR3 contains 15 residues. CDR1 and CDR2 (germline): SNHLY, FYNNEI. CDR3 bases: TGTGCCAGCAGTGAACCGCCAGGGATGAACACTGAAGCTTTCTTT. The encoded protein is CASSEPPGMNTEAFF.

This clone was detected a few times. The chain combines TRBV7-9 with TRBJ1-1, with D hard to call. Trimming pared 3 bases from V and 0 bases from J, leaving 8 bases between. CDR3 length: 14 amino acids. Germline V gene sequence: CDR1 SEHNR, CDR2 FQNEAQ (reference sequence). The CDR3 DNA sequence: TGTGCCAGCAGCTTTGAGGGATTGAACACTGAAGCTTTCTTT. The encoded protein is CASSFEGLNTEAFF.

The chain is built from TRBV18 and TRBJ2-2; TRBD2 matches at 10 bases. Germline CDR1 and CDR2: KGHSH and LQKENI. This CDR3 has 15 amino acids. V was pared by 1 base and J by 4 bases, with 0 bases of the junction left unmatched. CDR3 in DNA: TGTGCCAGCTCACCACAGCGGGGGGGCACCGGGGAGCTGTTTTTT. The encoded protein is CASSPQRGGTGELFF.

V gene TRBV2 combines with J gene TRBJ1-6; D not resolved. Germline V gene data show CDR1 as SNHLY and CDR2 as FYNNEI. V was clipped by 8 bases and J by 14 bases, with 16 bases between them. The CDR3 runs 12 residues. The CDR3 here is CASAPSRGTLHF. In nucleotides, the CDR3 is TGTGCCAGCGCCCCTTCACGCGGCACCCTCCACTTT.

The chain links TRBV4-1 to TRBJ2-7; no firm D call. Deletions cut 1 base from V and 4 bases from J, with 17 bases between. Germline V gene sequence: CDR1 MGHRA, CDR2 YSYEKL. This CDR3 is 16 amino acids long. CDR3 protein: CASSQVPGDTWYEQYF. Written as DNA, the CDR3 is TGCGCCAGCAGCCAAGTCCCCGGAGATACTTGGTACGAGCAGTACTTC.

This clone was detected only a few times. The genes are TRBV5-5 and TRBJ2-4; D is unclear. The CDR3 loop spans 13 amino acids. The V end was cut by 0 bases, the J end by 6 bases, with 7 bases between. Germline V gene lookup returns CDR1 SGHKS and CDR2 YYEKEE (reference sequence). The DNA of the CDR3 is TGTGCCAGCAGCTTGGGGGCAGCAAACATTCAGTACTTC. The encoded protein is CASSLGAANIQYF. The variable domain in full, completed from reference TRBV5-5 and TRBJ2-4, reads DAGVTQSPTHLIKTRGQQVTLRCSPISGHKSVSWYQQVLGQGPQFIFQYYEKEERGRGNFPDRFSARQFPNYSSELNVNALLLGDSALYLCASSLGAANIQYFGAGTRLSVL.

The chain combines TRBV14 with TRBJ1-1; tentative D call: TRBD1 (5 bases). This CDR3 region has 16 residues. CDR1 is SGHDN and CDR2 is FVKESK in the germline V gene. Trimming stripped 0 bases from V and 6 bases from J, with 17 bases between. The CDR3 spells CASSQDKVRPGPEAFF. The CDR3, as DNA: TGTGCCAGCAGCCAAGATAAGGTTCGGCCAGGGCCTGAAGCTTTCTTT.

The genes are TRBV27 and TRBJ1-5; 10 nucleotides match TRBD1. V dropped 10 bases and J dropped 9; count of bases not matched to a gene: 15. The CDR3 covers 15 residues. Germline V CDR1 and CDR2: MNHEY, SMNVEV (reference sequence). The CDR3 is CATRDRGSGTWPQHF. The DNA for the CDR3 is TGTGCCACCCGGGACAGGGGATCGGGGACGTGGCCCCAGCATTTT.